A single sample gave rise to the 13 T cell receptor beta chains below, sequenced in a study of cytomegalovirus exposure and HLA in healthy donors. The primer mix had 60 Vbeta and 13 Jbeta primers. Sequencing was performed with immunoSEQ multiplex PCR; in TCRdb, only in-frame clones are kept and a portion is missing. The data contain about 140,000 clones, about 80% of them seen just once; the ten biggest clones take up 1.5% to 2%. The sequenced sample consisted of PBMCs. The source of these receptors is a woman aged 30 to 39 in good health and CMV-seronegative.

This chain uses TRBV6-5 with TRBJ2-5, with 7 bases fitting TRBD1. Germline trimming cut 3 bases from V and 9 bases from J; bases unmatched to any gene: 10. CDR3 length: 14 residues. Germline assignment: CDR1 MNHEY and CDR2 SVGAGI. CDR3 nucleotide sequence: TGTGCCAGCAGTTATATAGGGGGCGCCTCCTCCCAGTACTTC. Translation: CASSYIGGASSQYF.

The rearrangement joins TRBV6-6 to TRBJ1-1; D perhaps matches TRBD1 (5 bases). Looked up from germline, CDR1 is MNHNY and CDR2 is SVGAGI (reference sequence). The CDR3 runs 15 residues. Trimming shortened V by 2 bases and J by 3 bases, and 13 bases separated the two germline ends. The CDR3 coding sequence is TGTGCCAGCAGTTACGGGATGGGAGGGGACACTGAAGCTTTCTTT. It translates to CASSYGMGGDTEAFF.

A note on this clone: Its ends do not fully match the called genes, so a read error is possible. This CDR3 is CASSVDGQGLGGYIF. CDR3 coding DNA: TGTGCCAGCAGCGTAGACGGACAGGGGCTAGGGGGCTACATCTTC. The chain employs TRBV9 and TRBJ1-2; 9 bases map to TRBD1. The CDR3 covers 15 residues. Germline-derived CDR1 and CDR2 are SGDLS and YYNGEE. Drawing the rest from reference TRBV9 and TRBJ1-2, the complete variable domain is DSGVTQTPKHLITATGQRVTLRCSPRSGDLSVYWYQQSLDQGLQFLIQYYNGEERAKGNILERFSAQQFPDLHSELNLSSLELGDSALYFCASSVDGQGLGGYIFGSGTRLTVV.

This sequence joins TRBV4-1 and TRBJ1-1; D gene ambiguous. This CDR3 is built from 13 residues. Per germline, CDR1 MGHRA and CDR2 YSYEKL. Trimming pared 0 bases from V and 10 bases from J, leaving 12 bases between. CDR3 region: CASSQDWSVRAFF. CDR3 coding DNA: TGCGCCAGCAGCCAAGATTGGTCGGTGAGAGCTTTCTTT.

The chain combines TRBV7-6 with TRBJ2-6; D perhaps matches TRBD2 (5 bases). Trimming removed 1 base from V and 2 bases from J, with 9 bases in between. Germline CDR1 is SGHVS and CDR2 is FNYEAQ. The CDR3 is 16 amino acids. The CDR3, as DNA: TGTGCCAGCAGCTTAGGGTTGCGGGCTGGGGCCAACGTCCTGACTTTC. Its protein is CASSLGLRAGANVLTF.

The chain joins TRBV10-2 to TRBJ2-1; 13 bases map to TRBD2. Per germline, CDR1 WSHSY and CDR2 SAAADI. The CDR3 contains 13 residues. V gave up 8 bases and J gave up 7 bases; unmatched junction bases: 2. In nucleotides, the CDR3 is TGCGCCAGCCGGACTAGCGGGGGAAATGAGCAGTTCTTC. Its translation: CASRTSGGNEQFF.

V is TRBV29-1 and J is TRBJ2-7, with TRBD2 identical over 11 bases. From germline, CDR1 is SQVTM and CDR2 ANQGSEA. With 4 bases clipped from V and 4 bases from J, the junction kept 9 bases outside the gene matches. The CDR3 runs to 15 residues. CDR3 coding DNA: TGCAGCGTTGGATATGCGGGGACTAGCGGTTACGAGCAGTACTTC. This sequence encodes CSVGYAGTSGYEQYF.

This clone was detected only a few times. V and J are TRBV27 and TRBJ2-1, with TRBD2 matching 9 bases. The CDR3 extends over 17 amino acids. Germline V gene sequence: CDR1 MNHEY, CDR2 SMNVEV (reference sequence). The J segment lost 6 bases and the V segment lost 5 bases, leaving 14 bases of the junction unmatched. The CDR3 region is CASSLNMGLARGNEQFF. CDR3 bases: TGTGCCAGCAGTCTCAACATGGGACTAGCAAGGGGCAATGAGCAGTTCTTC.

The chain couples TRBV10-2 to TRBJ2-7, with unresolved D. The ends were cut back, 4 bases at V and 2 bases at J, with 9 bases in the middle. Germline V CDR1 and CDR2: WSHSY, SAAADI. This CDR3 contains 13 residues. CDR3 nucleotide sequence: TGCGCCAGCAGTGTCCTCAGGACCTACGAGCAGTACTTC. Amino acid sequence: CASSVLRTYEQYF.

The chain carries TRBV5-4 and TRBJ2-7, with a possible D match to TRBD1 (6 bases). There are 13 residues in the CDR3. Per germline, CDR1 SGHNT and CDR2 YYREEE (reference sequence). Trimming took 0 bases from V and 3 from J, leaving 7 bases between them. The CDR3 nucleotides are TGTGCCAGCAGCTTGGGGACAGTCTACGAGCAGTACTTC. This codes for CASSLGTVYEQYF.

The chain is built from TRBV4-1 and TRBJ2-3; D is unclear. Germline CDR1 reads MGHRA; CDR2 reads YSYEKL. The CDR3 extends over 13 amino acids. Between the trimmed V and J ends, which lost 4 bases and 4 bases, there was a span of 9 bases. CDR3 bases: TGCGCCAGCAGCCCCATCCGGGCAGATACGCAGTATTTT. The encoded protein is CASSPIRADTQYF.

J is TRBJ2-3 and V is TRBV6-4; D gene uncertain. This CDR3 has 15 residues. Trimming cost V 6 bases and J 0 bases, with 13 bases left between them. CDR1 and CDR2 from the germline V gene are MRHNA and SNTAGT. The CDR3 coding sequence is TGTGCCAGCAGAGAAAGCTTCTCTAGCACAGATACGCAGTATTTT. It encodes CASRESFSSTDTQYF.

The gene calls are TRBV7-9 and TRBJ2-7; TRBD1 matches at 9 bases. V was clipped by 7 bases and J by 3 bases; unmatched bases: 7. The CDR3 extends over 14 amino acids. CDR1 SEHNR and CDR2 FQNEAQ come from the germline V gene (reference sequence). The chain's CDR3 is CASTLTGGDYEQYF. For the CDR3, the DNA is TGTGCCAGCACCCTGACAGGGGGGGACTACGAGCAGTACTTC.